The 26 T cell receptor beta chains below were found in one sample sequenced in a study of shared clonotypes between healthy human individuals. Data came from immunoSEQ multiplex PCR; TCRdb stores just in-frame clones and leaves some out. The sample contains approximately 1.5 million clones, roughly 98% of which appear only once. Material for sequencing was naive CD4+ T cells sorted from blood. Subset denoted: CD45RA+ positively selected. These receptor sequences come from a man aged 25-45 years in good health.

This chain uses TRBV5-1 with TRBJ2-5; 9 bases align to TRBD2. The junction had 4 bases not matched to a gene; V was cut back by 0 bases and J by 4 bases. CDR1 and CDR2 from the germline V gene are SGHRS and YFSETQ. This CDR3 is 15 amino acids long. CDR3 sequence: CASSLGLAGTETQYF. CDR3 sequence (DNA): TGCGCCAGCAGCTTGGGGCTAGCGGGGACAGAGACCCAGTACTTC.

This chain joins TRBV29-1 and TRBJ2-1; TRBD2 matches 10 bases. Germline V CDR1 and CDR2: SQVTM, ANQGSEA. The V gene end was trimmed by 4 bases and the J gene end by 0 bases; junction bases not matched to a gene: 15. This CDR3 is built from 19 residues. The CDR3 reads CSVAQGSRRTSGSYNEQFF. CDR3 in DNA: TGCAGCGTTGCACAGGGATCCAGGCGGACTAGCGGCTCCTACAATGAGCAGTTCTTC.

The chain recombines TRBV9 with TRBJ1-1; D unclear. The CDR3 is made up of 15 amino acids. Per the germline V gene, CDR1 is SGDLS and CDR2 is YYNGEE. The ends were cut back, 0 bases at V and 0 bases at J, with 9 bases in the middle. DNA of the CDR3: TGTGCCAGCAGCGTAGGTGGGGTTCTGAACACTGAAGCTTTCTTT. It encodes CASSVGGVLNTEAFF.

The chain uses TRBV14 and TRBJ2-3; 9 bases line up with TRBD1. Germline values: CDR1 SGHDN, CDR2 FVKESK. After removal of 2 bases from V and 8 bases from J, the junction contained 5 bases not matched to a gene. The CDR3 is made up of 14 amino acids. DNA for the CDR3: TGTGCCAGCAGCCAAAAAACAGGGGGCGTTACGCAGTATTTT. It encodes CASSQKTGGVTQYF. Full variable domain (rest looked up from reference TRBV14 and TRBJ2-3): EAGVTQFPSHSVIEKGQTVTLRCDPISGHDNLYWYRRVMGKEIKFLLHFVKESKQDESGMPNNRFLAERTGGTYSTLKVQPAELEDSGVYFCASSQKTGGVTQYFGPGTRLTVL.

This clone occurred once. The chain combines TRBV11-2 with TRBJ2-3; D may be TRBD1 or TRBD2 (5 bases each). The CDR3 has 14 amino acids. Trimming shortened V by 5 bases and J by 4 bases, and 13 bases separated the two germline ends. The V gene's germline CDR1 is SGHAT and CDR2 FQNNGV. The CDR3 reads CASSPRGVADTQYF. The CDR3 DNA reads as TGTGCCAGCAGCCCCCGAGGGGTCGCAGATACGCAGTATTTT.

The chain uses TRBV7-3 and TRBJ2-1; 11 nucleotides match TRBD2. Germline-derived CDR1 and CDR2 are SGHTA and FQGTGA. CDR3 length: 15 residues. After removal of 5 bases from V and 7 bases from J, the junction contained 7 bases not matched to a gene. The CDR3 sequence is CASSPLAGDGNEQFF. The CDR3 DNA is TGTGCCAGCAGCCCACTAGCGGGAGACGGGAATGAGCAGTTCTTC.

CDR3 sequence: CASSLVLGPERIQYF. The CDR3 DNA is TGCGCCAGCAGCTTGGTTTTAGGCCCTGAGCGGATTCAGTACTTC. The genes are TRBV5-1 and TRBJ2-4; D is perhaps TRBD2 (5 bases). This CDR3 has 15 residues. Germline V gene sequence: CDR1 SGHRS, CDR2 YFSETQ. V was cut by 0 bases and J by 10 bases, with 17 bases left in between. The whole variable domain, remainder taken from reference TRBV5-1 and TRBJ2-4, is KAGVTQTPRYLIKTRGQQVTLSCSPISGHRSVSWYQQTPGQGLQFLFEYFSETQRNKGNFPGRFSGRQFSNSRSEMNVSTLELGDSALYLCASSLVLGPERIQYFGAGTRLSVL.

This clone appeared a single time. The V gene is TRBV9, the J gene TRBJ2-1, with 8 nucleotides matching TRBD2. V dropped 0 bases and J dropped 5; count of bases not matched to a gene: 7. There are 16 residues in the CDR3. Germline V lookup: CDR1 SGDLS, CDR2 YYNGEE. CDR3 sequence reads: CASSVGGLAANNEQFF. The CDR3 DNA sequence: TGTGCCAGCAGCGTAGGTGGACTAGCCGCCAACAATGAGCAGTTCTTC.

The J gene is TRBJ1-2, the V gene TRBV28, with D uncertain. The CDR3 contains 15 residues. Looked up from germline, CDR1 is MDHEN and CDR2 is SYDVKM. Trimming took off 3 bases at V and 4 bases at J, with 15 bases between the two ends. CDR3 bases: TGTGCCAGCAGTTTTGGGCAGAGCGACTTCTATGGCTACACCTTC. Translation: CASSFGQSDFYGYTF.

This clone has only one observation. The chain joins TRBV2 to TRBJ2-2, with a tentative D call TRBD2 (6 bases). The germline V gene has CDR1 SNHLY and CDR2 FYNNEI. Trimming stripped 3 bases from V and 7 bases from J, with 15 bases between. The CDR3 sequence is 15 residues long. The CDR3 spells CASSEAGPTHGELFF. The CDR3 DNA reads as TGTGCCAGCAGTGAGGCGGGACCCACACACGGGGAGCTGTTTTTT.

V gene TRBV7-2 combines with J gene TRBJ2-2; unclear D gene. V lost 4 bases to trimming and J lost 5 bases, with 20 bases between them. From germline, CDR1 is SGHTA and CDR2 FQGNSA. The CDR3 totals 17 residues. The chain's CDR3 is CASSSRAGPVETGELFF. DNA of the CDR3: TGTGCCAGCAGCTCTCGGGCAGGCCCGGTAGAGACCGGGGAGCTGTTTTTT.

The chain is built from TRBV18 and TRBJ2-5; D unclear. CDR1 is KGHSH and CDR2 is LQKENI in the germline V gene. The CDR3 is made up of 15 amino acids. Between the trimmed V and J ends, which lost 2 bases and 0 bases, there was a span of 10 bases. The CDR3 nucleotides read TGTGCCAGCTCACCAAACGGCCCGTACCAAGAGACCCAGTACTTC. It is translated as CASSPNGPYQETQYF.

This rearrangement joins TRBV7-2 to TRBJ2-1; 10 bases align to TRBD2. The CDR3 sequence is 16 residues long. J was trimmed by 4 bases and V by 5 bases; bases with no gene match: 8. Germline assignment: CDR1 SGHTA and CDR2 FQGNSA. The CDR3 is CASSPRTSGKYNEQFF. CDR3 DNA sequence: TGTGCCAGCAGCCCCCGGACTAGCGGAAAGTACAATGAGCAGTTCTTC.

The J gene is TRBJ2-3, the V gene TRBV7-2; maybe TRBD2 (6 bases). The V end lost 4 bases, the J end lost 6 bases, and 14 bases lay between the germline ends. CDR1 is SGHTA, CDR2 FQGNSA, per germline. There are 14 residues in the CDR3. The CDR3 protein is CASSSGLSIDTQYF. CDR3 coding DNA: TGTGCCAGCAGCTCGGGACTTTCGATCGATACGCAGTATTTT. The whole variable domain, filled in from reference TRBV7-2 and TRBJ2-3, reads GAGVSQSPSNKVTEKGKDVELRCDPISGHTALYWYRQSLGQGLEFLIYFQGNSAPDKSGLPSDRFSAERTGGSVSTLTIQRTQQEDSAVYLCASSSGLSIDTQYFGPGTRLTVL.

The chain couples TRBV18 to TRBJ1-3; D is perhaps TRBD1 (5 bases). Germline V CDR1 and CDR2: KGHSH, LQKENI. The CDR3 length is 15 residues. Between the trimmed V and J ends, which lost 6 bases and 0 bases, there was a span of 12 bases. The CDR3 is CASSIGGDSGNTIYF. CDR3 sequence (DNA): TGTGCCAGCTCTATTGGGGGAGACTCTGGAAACACCATATATTTT.

Remarks on this clone: The same CDR3 can be traced to other DNA sequences in this sample. The genes are TRBV9 and TRBJ2-2; 8 bases map to TRBD2. Germline CDR1 is SGDLS and CDR2 is YYNGEE. The CDR3 length is 15 residues. Trimming at V came to 1 base and at J to 3 bases, leaving 2 bases not matched to a gene. DNA of the CDR3: TGTGCCAGCAGCGTAACCGGGGGGGACACCGGGGAGCTGTTTTTT. It specifies CASSVTGGDTGELFF. Variable domain in full (rest from reference TRBV9 and TRBJ2-2): DSGVTQTPKHLITATGQRVTLRCSPRSGDLSVYWYQQSLDQGLQFLIQYYNGEERAKGNILERFSAQQFPDLHSELNLSSLELGDSALYFCASSVTGGDTGELFFGEGSRLTVL.

CDR3: CASSPRSGTSEKLFF. The CDR3, as DNA: TGTGCCAGCTCACCGAGGAGCGGGACAAGTGAAAAACTGTTTTTT. The rearrangement links TRBV18 to TRBJ1-4, with D perhaps TRBD1 (6 bases). Per the germline V gene, CDR1 is KGHSH and CDR2 is LQKENI. V was shortened by 3 bases and J by 7 bases, with 15 bases between the two germline ends. CDR3 size: 15 residues.

This chain uses TRBV5-4 with TRBJ2-2; 7 bases fit TRBD1. The CDR3 length is 14 residues. J lost 2 bases, V lost 4 bases, and 2 bases had no gene match. CDR1 is SGHNT, CDR2 YYREEE, per germline (reference sequence). The CDR3 DNA is TGTGCCAGCAGCCGGGACAGAAACACCGGGGAGCTGTTTTTT. Its translation is CASSRDRNTGELFF.

The rearrangement links TRBV5-1 to TRBJ2-1; 11 bases are a match to TRBD1. With 2 bases clipped from V and 4 bases from J, the junction kept 5 bases outside the gene matches. Germline V gives CDR1 SGHRS, CDR2 YFSETQ. The CDR3 runs to 16 residues. The CDR3: CASSFQGTGGYNEQFF. The CDR3 DNA is TGCGCCAGCAGCTTTCAAGGGACAGGGGGGTACAATGAGCAGTTCTTC.

The chain couples TRBV19 to TRBJ1-5, with D possibly TRBD1 on 5 matching bases. V shed 6 bases and J shed 5 bases, with 14 bases lying between them. Germline CDR1 and CDR2: LNHDA and SQIVND (reference sequence). The CDR3 has 14 amino acids. The CDR3 protein is CASRRGSRDQPQHF. The CDR3 DNA reads TGTGCCAGTAGGCGGGGCTCGCGGGATCAGCCCCAGCATTTT.

The chain combines TRBV5-4 with TRBJ2-7; the match to TRBD2 covers 9 bases. CDR1 SGHNT and CDR2 YYREEE come from the germline V gene (reference sequence). The CDR3 sequence is 15 residues long. V gave up 2 bases and J gave up 5 bases; unmatched junction bases: 8. The CDR3 sequence is CASSFGGRALNEQYF. CDR3 sequence (DNA): TGTGCCAGCAGCTTTGGCGGGAGGGCTTTAAACGAGCAGTACTTC.

The chain has TRBV7-9 and TRBJ1-1; the match to TRBD1 covers 10 bases. From germline, CDR1 is SEHNR and CDR2 FQNEAQ (reference sequence). The V segment lost 5 bases and the J segment 1 base; nucleotides outside the gene matches: 7. This CDR3 has 16 amino acids. The CDR3 sequence: CASSPGTGEANTEAFF. The CDR3 region has the DNA TGTGCCAGCAGCCCGGGGACAGGGGAAGCGAACACTGAAGCTTTCTTT.

The V and J genes are TRBV6-1 and TRBJ1-5; D is undetermined. The CDR3 sequence is 13 residues long. The germline V gene has CDR1 MNHNS and CDR2 SASEGT. Trimming took off 7 bases at V and 0 bases at J, with 7 bases between the two ends. The CDR3 DNA follows: TGTGCCAGCATCGGGAATAGCAATCAGCCCCAGCATTTT. Amino acids: CASIGNSNQPQHF.

As DNA, the CDR3 is TGTGCCAGCAGGTTCCACAATGAGCAGTTCTTC. It is translated as CASRFHNEQFF. The rearrangement links TRBV6-5 to TRBJ2-1; D gene unclear. There are 11 residues in the CDR3. Germline CDR1 is MNHEY and CDR2 is SVGAGI. V lost 6 bases and J lost 5, with 5 bases in between.

V and J are TRBV7-9 and TRBJ2-6; D may be TRBD1 (6 bases). Trimming left V 4 bases short and J 1 base short, with 11 bases between. The CDR3 length is 16 residues. Germline V gives CDR1 SEHNR, CDR2 FQNEAQ (reference sequence). The CDR3 DNA reads as TGTGCCAGCAGCTATCAGGGGCAATCTGGGGCCAACGTCCTGACTTTC. Amino acid sequence: CASSYQGQSGANVLTF.

V usage is TRBV5-6 and J usage is TRBJ2-7; a possible D gene is TRBD1 (5 bases). CDR1 and CDR2 (germline): SGHDT, YYEEEE. Trimming cost V 0 bases and J 5 bases, with 12 bases left between them. The CDR3 is 14 amino acids. CDR3 amino acids: CASSLVGAGNEQYF. CDR3 DNA: TGTGCCAGCAGCTTGGTAGGCGCAGGGAACGAGCAGTACTTC.